This is a list of T cell receptor beta chains from one sample in a study of blood T cell repertoires in COVID-19. Sequencing used immunoSEQ multiplex PCR; TCRdb keeps in-frame clones, though not all of them. The profile covers under 250,000 clones, with over 80% appearing a single time and under 30% taken by the ten largest. Material: peripheral blood. These receptors were obtained from a man aged 40-50 years with acute or convalescent COVID-19. Both conserved end residues are part of each CDR3. D genes are given only for firm matches. Size is omitted from some rows. Given values are once, few, many or a class for expanded clones.

j_call | cdr3_length | d_call | v_call | clone_size | cdr3_aa | cdr3_nt
TRBJ2-3 | 15 | TRBD2 | TRBV7-7 | - | CASSRKAGITDTQYF | TGTGCCAGCAGCAGGAAAGCGGGAATCACAGATACGCAGTATTTT
TRBJ2-2 | 14 | - | TRBV27 | - | CASSSISYPGELFF | TGTGCCAGCAGTTCTATTTCCTACCCCGGGGAGCTGTTTTTT
TRBJ1-4 | 14 | - | TRBV9 | - | CASSKTGEVEKLFF | TGTGCCAGCAGCAAGACAGGAGAGGTTGAAAAACTGTTTTTT
TRBJ2-1 | 15 | - | TRBV5-1 | - | CASTREPSSYNEQFF | TGCGCCAGCACCCGCGAACCGAGCTCCTACAATGAGCAGTTCTTC
TRBJ1-1 | 10 | - | TRBV20-1 | - | CSARRGEAFF | TGCAGTGCTAGACGGGGTGAAGCTTTCTTT
TRBJ2-2 | 15 | TRBD1 | TRBV5-4 | - | CASSRTGPNTGELFF | TGTGCCAGCAGCCGGACAGGACCAAACACCGGGGAGCTGTTTTTT
TRBJ1-5 | 15 | - | TRBV3-1/TRBV3-2 | - | CASSQDFQNNQPQHF | TGTGCCAGCAGCCAAGACTTCCAGAACAATCAGCCCCAGCATTTT
TRBJ2-5 | 11 | - | TRBV18 | - | CASSPRETQYF | TGTGCCAGCTCCCCTAGGGAGACCCAGTACTTC
TRBJ2-3 | 16 | TRBD1 | TRBV6-4 | - | CASSEDRGSSTDTQYF | TGTGCCAGCAGTGAGGACAGGGGGTCTAGCACAGATACGCAGTATTTT
TRBJ2-2 | 14 | - | TRBV3-1/TRBV3-2 | - | CASSPAANTGELFF | TGTGCCAGCAGCCCGGCGGCGAACACCGGGGAGCTGTTTTTT
TRBJ1-5 | 15 | - | TRBV27 | - | CASRGGGANNQPQHF | TGTGCCAGCAGAGGGGGAGGGGCCAACAATCAGCCCCAGCATTTT
TRBJ2-1 | 17 | TRBD2 | TRBV4-3 | - | CASSQDYEGGLIYEQFF | TGCGCCAGCAGCCAAGATTACGAGGGAGGGCTTATCTATGAGCAGTTCTTC
TRBJ1-6 | 17 | - | TRBV15 | - | CATSRGLPAGHNSPLHF | TGTGCCACCAGCAGAGGACTTCCCGCGGGTCACAATTCACCCCTCCACTTT
TRBJ1-4 | 16 | TRBD1 | TRBV9 | - | CASSVGTGGWSEKLFF | TGTGCCAGCAGCGTTGGGACAGGGGGTTGGAGTGAAAAACTGTTTTTT
TRBJ2-7 | 13 | TRBD2 | TRBV12-3/TRBV12-4 | - | CASSFFAGDEQYF | TGTGCCAGCAGTTTTTTTGCGGGAGACGAGCAGTACTTC
TRBJ1-6 | 14 | TRBD1 | TRBV6-5 | - | CASNMGQGGSPLHF | TGTGCCAGCAACATGGGACAGGGCGGTTCACCCCTCCACTTT
TRBJ2-2 | 15 | - | TRBV3-1/TRBV3-2 | - | CASKGRTDGAGELFF | TGTGCCAGCAAAGGGAGAACAGACGGGGCCGGGGAGCTGTTTTTT
TRBJ1-2 | 14 | TRBD1 | TRBV27 | - | CASREGTGGNGYTF | TGTGCCAGCAGGGAGGGGACAGGGGGTAATGGCTACACCTTC
TRBJ2-2 | 18 | TRBD1 | TRBV2 | few | CASSPGTGGLMNTGELFF | TGTGCCAGCAGTCCCGGGACAGGGGGCCTAATGAACACCGGGGAGCTGTTTTTT
TRBJ2-1 | 16 | TRBD1 | TRBV3-1/TRBV3-2 | - | CASSQQGQVIDNEQFF | TGTGCCAGCAGCCAACAAGGACAGGTAATAGACAATGAGCAGTTCTTC
TRBJ1-3 | 16 | TRBD1 | TRBV6-4 | - | CASSAARTGSGNTIYF | TGTGCCAGCAGTGCCGCGCGGACAGGGTCCGGAAACACCATATATTTT
TRBJ2-7 | 15 | - | TRBV19 | - | CASSIRGGDSYEQYF | TGTGCCAGTAGTATAAGAGGGGGAGACTCCTACGAGCAGTACTTC
TRBJ2-3 | 12 | - | TRBV6-5 | - | CASSRSTDTQYF | TGTGCCAGCAGTCGGAGCACAGATACGCAGTATTTT
TRBJ1-1 | 16 | TRBD1 | TRBV6-4 | - | CASSVSTWTGDTEAFF | TGTGCCAGCAGTGTGAGTACATGGACAGGGGACACTGAAGCTTTCTTT
TRBJ2-5 | 16 | TRBD2 | TRBV3-1/TRBV3-2 | - | CASSQGIPWEGETQYF | TGTGCCAGCAGCCAAGGTATCCCCTGGGAGGGAGAGACCCAGTACTTC
TRBJ2-1 | 14 | TRBD2 | TRBV29-1 | - | CSVFASGTNNEQFF | TGCAGCGTTTTCGCCAGCGGGACTAACAATGAGCAGTTCTTC
TRBJ1-2 | 15 | TRBD1 | TRBV6-6 | - | CASTLTGGESYGYTF | TGTGCCAGCACCTTGACAGGGGGCGAATCCTATGGCTACACCTTC
TRBJ1-4 | 14 | - | TRBV4-3 | - | CASSPGTQNEKLFF | TGCGCCAGCAGCCCCGGGACACAGAATGAAAAACTGTTTTTT
TRBJ2-1 | 12 | - | TRBV6-5 | - | CASSTTLNEQFF | TGTGCCAGCAGCACGACACTTAATGAGCAGTTCTTC